This T cell receptor (beta chain) was recovered during a study of T-cell memory formation after mild COVID-19. General observations from the study: A balance of CD4 and CD8 characterized clones contracting day 15 to 85, whereas later expanders leaned CD4+. Pre-infection memory showed some responding clones, and this suggested that cross-reactive memory joined.

Trimming took off 3 bases at V and 7 bases at J, with 19 bases between the two ends. CDR1 is DFQATT, CDR2 SNEGSKA, per germline (reference sequence). The CDR3 runs to 14 residues. In the case of this clonotype: Its antigen is currently unknown.

Via MiXCR, TCRdb re-called the 5' RACE reads, giving one row per CDR3 protein. The table lists hundreds of thousands of distinct CDR3 sequences, about 16% of them singletons. The chain joins TRBV20-1 to TRBJ2-7; D may be TRBD1 or TRBD2 (5 bases each). The receptor was isolated from a man between 18 and 29 years old who had mild COVID-19 (a few samples of this study predate the infection). Cell type and time point are not known. Sequencing input: PBMCs or a T cell subset sorted from them (not recorded which). The CDR3 DNA sequence: TGCAGTGCTAGTTTAGGGACCGAGGACTCTGAGCAGTACTTC. Translation: CSASLGTEDSEQYF.